The 10 T cell receptor beta chains given below trace back to one sample, sequenced in a study of glioma-infiltrating T cells. Using RNA template, CDR3s of TCR alpha and beta were amplified with iRepertoire arm-PCR. TCRdb used MiXCR to reprocess the multiplex PCR reads, holding one entry per CDR3 protein. This sample yields some 99,000 distinct CDR3 sequences, of which around a quarter are seen a single time; just under 35% belongs to the top ten. The sample consisted of glioma tissue, nonneoplastic brain tissue, or PBMCs (not recorded which). These receptors all stem from a human donor with low-grade glioma or glioblastoma, undergoing nonglioma brain surgery, or in good health (not recorded which).

This clonotype was seen at least ten times. The rearrangement uses TRBV29-1 and TRBJ2-3; maybe TRBD2 (5 bases). There are 13 residues in the CDR3. CDR1 and CDR2 from the germline V gene are SQVTM and ANQGSEA. Deletions cut 6 bases from V and 4 bases from J, with 14 bases between. The CDR3 is CSVDVTNSDTQYF. The CDR3 DNA reads TGCAGCGTAGATGTGACTAATTCAGATACGCAGTATTTT.

This clonotype was seen many times. The chain links TRBV6-2 or TRBV6-3 to TRBJ2-1; D remains unclear. The V gene's germline CDR1 is MNHEY and CDR2 SVGEGT. V was clipped by 2 bases and J by 0 bases, with 14 bases between them. CDR3 length equals 17 residues. Here the CDR3 reads CASSYRIAASSYNEQFF. CDR3 coding DNA: TGTGCCAGCAGTTACAGGATTGCGGCAAGCTCCTACAATGAGCAGTTCTTC.

This clonotype was counted ten times or more. The rearrangement joins TRBV20-1 to TRBJ2-5, with D maybe TRBD1 (5 bases). Looked up from germline, CDR1 is DFQATT and CDR2 is SNEGSKA (reference sequence). Deletions cut 3 bases from V and 6 bases from J, with 11 bases between. This CDR3 comprises 12 residues. The CDR3 region has the DNA TGCAGTGCTAGCAGGGTTCAAAAGACCCAGTACTTC. Its translation: CSASRVQKTQYF.

About this clonotype: The conserved phenylalanine or tryptophan is not found at the CDR3 terminus, so this likely reflects a read error. The chain recombines TRBV28 with TRBJ2-7; 8 nucleotides align to TRBD1. The V gene's germline CDR1 is MDHEN and CDR2 SYDVKM. The CDR3 covers 15 residues. The CDR3 nucleotides read TGTGCCAGCAGTCTGACAGGGGCAAGCTCCTACGGGCAGTACCTC. Its protein product is CASSLTGASSYGQYL.

This clonotype was recorded many times. The chain combines TRBV27 with TRBJ1-6, with TRBD1 as a possible D gene (6 bases). Trimming stripped 4 bases from V and 7 bases from J, with 11 bases between. The CDR3 is 14 residues long. From germline, CDR1 is MNHEY and CDR2 SMNVEV (reference sequence). CDR3 residues: CASSSRTANSPLHF. CDR3 sequence (DNA): TGTGCCAGCAGTTCCCGGACAGCAAATTCACCCCTCCACTTT.

Ten or more counts support this clonotype. The V gene is TRBV20-1, the J gene TRBJ2-5, with no clear D. This CDR3 is built from 14 residues. Trimming shortened V by 8 bases and J by 0 bases, and 16 bases separated the two germline ends. Germline V gene lookup returns CDR1 DFQATT and CDR2 SNEGSKA (reference sequence). In DNA form, the CDR3 reads TGCAGTACCATAGATGGGGATTACCAAGAGACCCAGTACTTC. This encodes CSTIDGDYQETQYF.

The rearrangement uses TRBV7-9 and TRBJ2-5, with 8 bases aligning to TRBD2. The CDR3 is 15 residues long. The trim removed 5 bases at V and 4 bases at J, leaving 9 bases unmatched. Germline V gives CDR1 SEHNR, CDR2 FQNEAQ (reference sequence). CDR3 residues: CASSQSAGVSETQYF. The CDR3 region has the DNA TGTGCCAGCAGCCAATCAGCGGGGGTGTCAGAGACCCAGTACTTC.

This rearrangement joins TRBV15 to TRBJ2-1; maybe TRBD1 (6 bases). The CDR3 is made up of 14 amino acids. Germline values: CDR1 LNHNV, CDR2 YYDKDF (reference sequence). V was pared by 8 bases and J by 8 bases, with 19 bases between. CDR3 sequence reads: CATSRQVSSYEQFF. The CDR3 nucleotides read TGTGCCACCTCCAGACAGGTTTCCTCCTATGAGCAGTTCTTC.

The table lists this clonotype with many counts. The V gene is TRBV29-1, the J gene TRBJ1-1, with D uncertain. Germline V gives CDR1 SQVTM, CDR2 ANQGSEA. The CDR3 spans 12 residues. V was trimmed by 6 bases and J by 4 bases, leaving 12 bases between them. The CDR3: CSVQDIRTEAFF. DNA of the CDR3: TGCAGCGTACAAGATATACGCACTGAAGCTTTCTTT.

There are many counts of this clonotype. This chain joins TRBV18 and TRBJ2-3, with a possible D match to TRBD2 (6 bases). The ends were cut back, 6 bases at V and 3 bases at J, with 16 bases in the middle. CDR3 length equals 15 residues. Per germline, CDR1 KGHSH and CDR2 LQKENI. The CDR3 region is CASSPKWSGTDTQYF. CDR3 DNA sequence: TGTGCCAGCTCTCCCAAATGGAGCGGGACAGATACGCAGTATTTT.